This is a list of T cell receptor beta chains from one sample in a study of blood T cell repertoires in COVID-19. Some clones are missing from TCRdb's copy, which holds only in-frame ones; the method was immunoSEQ multiplex PCR. The sample contains over 120,000 clones, roughly 83% of which appear only once. Sequencing was performed on peripheral blood. The receptors were sampled from a woman older than 75 with acute or convalescent COVID-19. Each CDR3 is given with its conserved first and last residue. The order of the fields is V gene, D gene, J gene, clone size, CDR3 DNA, CDR3 protein. D genes are given only for firm matches. Clone size is stated in some rows and not others, as once, few, many or a class when expanded.

TRBV5-1	TRBD1	TRBJ2-1	.	TGCGCCAGCAGAAGGGGACAGATCGATGAGCAGTTCTTC	CASRRGQIDEQFF
TRBV14	.	TRBJ1-1	.	TGTGCCAGCAGCCAGTTAGTCTTGAACACTGAAGCTTTCTTT	CASSQLVLNTEAFF
TRBV5-1	TRBD1	TRBJ1-2	.	TGCGCCAGCAGCTTGTCCGGGACAGGGGACGGTCGCTACACCTTC	CASSLSGTGDGRYTF
TRBV6-5	.	TRBJ2-7	.	TGTGCCAGCAGGGCCTGGGGGAGGAGCTCCTACGAGCAGTACTTC	CASRAWGRSSYEQYF
TRBV3-1/TRBV3-2	.	TRBJ2-5	.	TGTGCCAGCAGCGAGGGTGCAGAGACCCAGTACTTC	CASSEGAETQYF
TRBV29-1	TRBD1	TRBJ2-3	.	TGCAGCGTTCAGGACAGGGATACGCAGTATTTT	CSVQDRDTQYF
TRBV6-2/TRBV6-3	.	TRBJ2-7	.	TGTGCCAGCAGTCAAATCTCGACGGGAAAGTACGAGCAGTACTTC	CASSQISTGKYEQYF
TRBV6-1	.	TRBJ2-2	once	TGTGCCAGCAGTGAATTAGGGGCCCTAAACACCGGGGAGCTGTTTTTT	CASSELGALNTGELFF
TRBV2	TRBD2	TRBJ2-1	.	TGTGCCACCGGGGGGTACAATGAGCAGTTCTTC	CATGGYNEQFF
TRBV7-9	.	TRBJ1-5	.	TGTGCCAGCAGCGCAAGGGACACCCTAGGCAATCAGCCCCAGCATTTT	CASSARDTLGNQPQHF
TRBV11-2	.	TRBJ2-4	.	TGTGCCAGCAGCTTACAACAGAAAAACATTCAGTACTTC	CASSLQQKNIQYF
TRBV6-1	TRBD2	TRBJ2-5	once	TGTGCCAGCAGTGTAAGGCGGGGGGGGATCCAAGAGACCCAGTACTTC	CASSVRRGGIQETQYF
TRBV12-3/TRBV12-4	TRBD1	TRBJ1-1	.	TGTGCCAGCAGTTCAGGGGGGAACACTGAAGCTTTCTTT	CASSSGGNTEAFF
TRBV27	.	TRBJ1-5	few	TGTGCCAGCAGTTTACTGCGAGGGAATCAGCCCCAGCATTTT	CASSLLRGNQPQHF
TRBV5-1	.	TRBJ2-7	.	TGCGCCAGCTGTCTCGGAGGCTCCTACGAGCAGTACTTC	CASCLGGSYEQYF